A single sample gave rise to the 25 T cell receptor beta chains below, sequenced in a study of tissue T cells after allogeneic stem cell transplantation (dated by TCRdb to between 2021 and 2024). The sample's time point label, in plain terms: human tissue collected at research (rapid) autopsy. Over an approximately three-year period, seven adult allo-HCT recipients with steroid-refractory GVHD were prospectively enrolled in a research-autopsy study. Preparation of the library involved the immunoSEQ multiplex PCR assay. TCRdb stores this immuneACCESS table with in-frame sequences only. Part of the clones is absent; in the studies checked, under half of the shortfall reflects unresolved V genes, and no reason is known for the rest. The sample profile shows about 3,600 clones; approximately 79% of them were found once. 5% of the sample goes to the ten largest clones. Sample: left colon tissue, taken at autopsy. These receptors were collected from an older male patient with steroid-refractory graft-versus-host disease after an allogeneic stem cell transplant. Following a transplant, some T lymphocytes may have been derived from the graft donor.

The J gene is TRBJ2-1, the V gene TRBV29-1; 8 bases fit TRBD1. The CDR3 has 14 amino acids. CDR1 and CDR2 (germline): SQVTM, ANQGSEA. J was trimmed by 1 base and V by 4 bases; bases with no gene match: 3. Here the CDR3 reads CSVARTGSYNEQFF. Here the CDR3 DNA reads TGCAGCGTTGCTAGGACAGGGTCCTACAATGAGCAGTTCTTC.

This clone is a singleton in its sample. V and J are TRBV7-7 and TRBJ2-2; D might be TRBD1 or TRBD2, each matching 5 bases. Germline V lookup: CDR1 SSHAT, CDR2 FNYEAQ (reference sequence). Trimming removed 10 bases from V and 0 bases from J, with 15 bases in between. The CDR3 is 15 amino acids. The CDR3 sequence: CATAPRGPNTGELFF. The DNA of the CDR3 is TGTGCCACCGCCCCCCGGGGCCCGAACACCGGGGAGCTGTTTTTT. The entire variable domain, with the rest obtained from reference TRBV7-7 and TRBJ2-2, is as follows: GAGVSQSPRYKVTKRGQDVTLRCDPISSHATLYWYQQALGQGPEFLTYFNYEAQPDKSGLPSDRFSAERPEGSISTLTIQRTEQRDSAMYRCATAPRGPNTGELFFGEGSRLTVL.

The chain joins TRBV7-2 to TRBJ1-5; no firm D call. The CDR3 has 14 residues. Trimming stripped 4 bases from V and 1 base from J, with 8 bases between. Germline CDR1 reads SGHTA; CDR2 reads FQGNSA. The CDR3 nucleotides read TGTGCCAGCAGCTCGGACGGAAGCAATCAGCCCCAGCATTTT. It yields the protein CASSSDGSNQPQHF.

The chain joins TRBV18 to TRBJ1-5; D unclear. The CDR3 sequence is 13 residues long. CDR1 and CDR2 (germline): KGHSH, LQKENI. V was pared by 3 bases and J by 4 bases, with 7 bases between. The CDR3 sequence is CASSPQFNQPQHF. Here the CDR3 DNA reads TGTGCCAGCTCACCTCAGTTTAATCAGCCCCAGCATTTT.

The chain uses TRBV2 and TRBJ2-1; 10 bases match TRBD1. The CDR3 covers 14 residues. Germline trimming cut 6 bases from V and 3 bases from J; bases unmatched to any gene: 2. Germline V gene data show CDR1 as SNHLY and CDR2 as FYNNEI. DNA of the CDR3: TGTGCCAGCAGGAGGGACAGGGGCTACAATGAGCAGTTCTTC. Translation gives CASRRDRGYNEQFF.

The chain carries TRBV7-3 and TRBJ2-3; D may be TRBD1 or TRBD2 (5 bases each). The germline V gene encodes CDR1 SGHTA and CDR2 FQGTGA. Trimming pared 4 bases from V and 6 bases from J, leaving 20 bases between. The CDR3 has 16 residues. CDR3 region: CASSSQAGAGGDTQYF. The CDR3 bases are TGTGCCAGCAGCTCACAGGCCGGGGCGGGTGGGGATACGCAGTATTTT.

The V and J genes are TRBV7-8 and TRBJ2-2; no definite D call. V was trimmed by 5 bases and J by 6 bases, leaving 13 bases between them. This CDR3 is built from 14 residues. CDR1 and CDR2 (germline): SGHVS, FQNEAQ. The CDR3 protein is CASSIMHSAGELFF. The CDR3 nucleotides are TGTGCCAGCAGCATAATGCACAGTGCCGGGGAGCTGTTTTTT.

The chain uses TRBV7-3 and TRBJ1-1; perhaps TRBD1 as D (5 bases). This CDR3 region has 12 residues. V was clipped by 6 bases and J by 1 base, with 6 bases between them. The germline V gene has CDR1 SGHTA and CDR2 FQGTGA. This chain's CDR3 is CASSQGNTEAFF. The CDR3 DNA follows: TGTGCCAGCAGTCAGGGGAACACTGAAGCTTTCTTT.

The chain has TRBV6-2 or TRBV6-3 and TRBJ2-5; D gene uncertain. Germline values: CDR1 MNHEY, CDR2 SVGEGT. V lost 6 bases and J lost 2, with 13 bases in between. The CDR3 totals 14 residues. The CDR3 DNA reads TGTGCCAGCAGCCCAGCGTTCCGGCAAGAGACCCAGTACTTC. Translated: CASSPAFRQETQYF.

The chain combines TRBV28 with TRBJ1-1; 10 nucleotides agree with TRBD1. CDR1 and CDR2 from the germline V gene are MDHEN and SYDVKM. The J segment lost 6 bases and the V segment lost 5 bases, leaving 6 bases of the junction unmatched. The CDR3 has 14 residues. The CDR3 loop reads CASSTDRGRSEAFF. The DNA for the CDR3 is TGTGCCAGCAGTACAGACAGGGGGCGGTCTGAAGCTTTCTTT.

CDR3: CASSLGPPGGNTEAFF. CDR3 bases: TGCGCCAGCAGCCTAGGCCCTCCGGGGGGCAACACTGAAGCTTTCTTT. The genes are TRBV5-1 and TRBJ1-1; possibly TRBD1 for D (6 bases). CDR3 length: 16 residues. Germline CDR1 reads SGHRS; CDR2 reads YFSETQ. V lost 4 bases to trimming and J lost 2 bases, with 18 bases between them.

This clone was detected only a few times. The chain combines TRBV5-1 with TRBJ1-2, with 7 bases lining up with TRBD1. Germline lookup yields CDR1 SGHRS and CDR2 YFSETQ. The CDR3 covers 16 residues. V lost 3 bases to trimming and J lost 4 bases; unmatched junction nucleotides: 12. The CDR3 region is CASSSLLPGQLYGYTF. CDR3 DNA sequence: TGCGCCAGCAGCTCTTTACTTCCGGGACAGCTCTATGGCTACACCTTC. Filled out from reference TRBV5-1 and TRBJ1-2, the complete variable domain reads KAGVTQTPRYLIKTRGQQVTLSCSPISGHRSVSWYQQTPGQGLQFLFEYFSETQRNKGNFPGRFSGRQFSNSRSEMNVSTLELGDSALYLCASSSLLPGQLYGYTFGSGTRLTVV.

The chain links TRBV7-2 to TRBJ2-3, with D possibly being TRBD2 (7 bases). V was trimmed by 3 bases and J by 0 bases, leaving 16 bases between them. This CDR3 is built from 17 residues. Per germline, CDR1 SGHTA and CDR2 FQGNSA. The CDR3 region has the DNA TGTGCCAGCAGCTTGGGCGGGGGCCCTATGAGCACAGATACGCAGTATTTT. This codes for CASSLGGGPMSTDTQYF.

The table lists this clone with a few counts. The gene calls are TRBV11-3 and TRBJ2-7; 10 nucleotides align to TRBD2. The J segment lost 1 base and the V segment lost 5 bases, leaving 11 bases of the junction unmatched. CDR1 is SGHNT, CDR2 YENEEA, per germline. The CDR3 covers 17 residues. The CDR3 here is CASSPEGISGGSYEQYF. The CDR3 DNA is TGTGCCAGCAGCCCCGAAGGGATTAGCGGGGGGTCCTACGAGCAGTACTTC.

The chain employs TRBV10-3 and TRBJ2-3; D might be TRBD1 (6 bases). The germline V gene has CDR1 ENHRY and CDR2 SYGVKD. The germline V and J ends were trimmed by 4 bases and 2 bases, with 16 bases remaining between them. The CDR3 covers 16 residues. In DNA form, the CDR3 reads TGTGCCATCAGTGTTCGGGACAAACAGCTCACAGATACGCAGTATTTT. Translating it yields CAISVRDKQLTDTQYF.

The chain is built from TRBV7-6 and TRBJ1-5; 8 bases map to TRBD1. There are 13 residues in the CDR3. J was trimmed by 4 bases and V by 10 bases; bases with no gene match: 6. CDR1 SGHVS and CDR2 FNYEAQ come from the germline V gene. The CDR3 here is CATPDRVNQPQHF. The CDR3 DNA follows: TGTGCCACCCCGGACAGGGTGAATCAGCCCCAGCATTTT.

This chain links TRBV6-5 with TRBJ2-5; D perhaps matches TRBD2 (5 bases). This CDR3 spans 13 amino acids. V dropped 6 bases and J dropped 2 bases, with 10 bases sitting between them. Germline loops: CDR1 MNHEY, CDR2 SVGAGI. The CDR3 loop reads CASRHGLQETQYF. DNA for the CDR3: TGTGCCAGCAGGCATGGACTGCAAGAGACCCAGTACTTC.

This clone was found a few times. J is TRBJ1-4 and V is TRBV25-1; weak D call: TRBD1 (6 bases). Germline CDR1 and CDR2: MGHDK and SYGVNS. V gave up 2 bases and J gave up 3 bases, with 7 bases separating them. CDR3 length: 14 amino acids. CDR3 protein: CASSEEGANEKLFF. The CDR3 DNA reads TGTGCCAGCAGTGAAGAGGGGGCTAATGAAAAACTGTTTTTT.

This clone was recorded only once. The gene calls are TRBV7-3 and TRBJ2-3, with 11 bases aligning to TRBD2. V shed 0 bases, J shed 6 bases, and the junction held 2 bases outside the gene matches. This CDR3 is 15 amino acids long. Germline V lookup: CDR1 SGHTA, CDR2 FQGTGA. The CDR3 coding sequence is TGTGCCAGCAGCTTAACTAGCGGGGGGGAGGATACGCAGTATTTT. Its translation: CASSLTSGGEDTQYF.

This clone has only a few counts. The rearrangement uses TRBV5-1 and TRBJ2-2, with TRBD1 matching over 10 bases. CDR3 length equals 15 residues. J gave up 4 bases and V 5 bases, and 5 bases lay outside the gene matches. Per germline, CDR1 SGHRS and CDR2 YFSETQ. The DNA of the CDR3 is TGCGCCAGCAGAGACCGGACAGGGGGCACCGGGGAGCTGTTTTTT. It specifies CASRDRTGGTGELFF. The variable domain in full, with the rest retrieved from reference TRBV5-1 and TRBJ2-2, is KAGVTQTPRYLIKTRGQQVTLSCSPISGHRSVSWYQQTPGQGLQFLFEYFSETQRNKGNFPGRFSGRQFSNSRSEMNVSTLELGDSALYLCASRDRTGGTGELFFGEGSRLTVL.

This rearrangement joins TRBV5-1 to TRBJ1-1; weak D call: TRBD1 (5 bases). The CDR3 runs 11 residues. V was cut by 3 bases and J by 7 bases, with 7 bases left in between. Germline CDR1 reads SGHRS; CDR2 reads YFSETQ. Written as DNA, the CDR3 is TGCGCCAGCAGCTCGGACATTGAAGCTTTCTTT. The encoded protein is CASSSDIEAFF.

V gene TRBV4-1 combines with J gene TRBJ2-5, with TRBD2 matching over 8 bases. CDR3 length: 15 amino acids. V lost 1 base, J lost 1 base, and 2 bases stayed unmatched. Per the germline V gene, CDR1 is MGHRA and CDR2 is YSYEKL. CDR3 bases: TGCGCCAGCAGCCAAGTCACTAGCGGCCAAGAGACCCAGTACTTC. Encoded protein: CASSQVTSGQETQYF.

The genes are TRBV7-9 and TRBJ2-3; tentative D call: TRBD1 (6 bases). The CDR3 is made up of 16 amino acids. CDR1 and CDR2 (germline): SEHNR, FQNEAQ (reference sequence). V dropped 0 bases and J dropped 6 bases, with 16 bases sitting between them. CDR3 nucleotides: TGTGCCAGCAGCTTAGCGGGTCAGGGGATGCATGATACGCAGTATTTT. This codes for CASSLAGQGMHDTQYF.

The CDR3 protein is CASSQDFGNTEAFF. CDR3 DNA sequence: TGCGCCAGCAGCCAAGATTTCGGGAACACTGAAGCTTTCTTT. The rearrangement links TRBV4-3 to TRBJ1-1; unclear D gene. V lost 0 bases to trimming and J lost 1 base, with 6 bases between them. Germline V CDR1 and CDR2: LGHNA, YSLEER. This CDR3 has 14 amino acids.

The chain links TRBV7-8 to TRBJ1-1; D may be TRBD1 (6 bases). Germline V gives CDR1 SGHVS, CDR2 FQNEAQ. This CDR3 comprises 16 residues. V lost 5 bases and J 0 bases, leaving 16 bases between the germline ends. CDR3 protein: CASSRGGVNVNTEAFF. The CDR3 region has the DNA TGTGCCAGCAGCCGAGGGGGGGTGAACGTGAACACTGAAGCTTTCTTT.